Listed below are T cell receptor beta chains from one sample, sequenced in a study of cytomegalovirus exposure and HLA in healthy donors. Profiled with immunoSEQ multiplex PCR; TCRdb holds only in-frame clones, not every one. The sample includes a few hundred thousand clones, roughly 85% of them seen just once. The sample was PBMCs. All receptors derive from a man in his late teens or twenties in good health and CMV-seronegative. CDR3s include the opening cysteine and the closing phenylalanine or tryptophan. The D gene is left open where the match is weak. Only some rows state a clone size, as once, few, many or a class for expanded clones.

clone_size: -
v_call: TRBV7-2
j_call: TRBJ1-4
d_call: -
cdr3_aa: CASSLVSGEKLFF
cdr3_nt: TGTGCCAGCAGCTTAGTTTCCGGGGAAAAACTGTTTTTT

clone_size: once
v_call: TRBV9
j_call: TRBJ1-2
d_call: -
cdr3_aa: CASSVTRGEGYTF
cdr3_nt: TGTGCCAGCAGCGTAACAAGGGGTGAGGGCTACACCTTC

clone_size: once
v_call: TRBV5-1
j_call: TRBJ1-1
d_call: -
cdr3_aa: CASSLGEDTEAFF
cdr3_nt: TGCGCCAGCAGCTTGGGGGAGGACACTGAAGCTTTCTTT

clone_size: -
v_call: TRBV13
j_call: TRBJ2-1
d_call: -
cdr3_aa: CASSLGRGGYNEQFF
cdr3_nt: TGTGCCAGCAGCTTAGGTCGAGGGGGCTACAATGAGCAGTTCTTC

clone_size: -
v_call: TRBV9
j_call: TRBJ2-2
d_call: TRBD2
cdr3_aa: CASSATGLETGELFF
cdr3_nt: TGTGCCAGCAGCGCCACGGGACTAGAGACCGGGGAGCTGTTTTTT

clone_size: -
v_call: TRBV6-5
j_call: TRBJ2-1
d_call: TRBD2
cdr3_aa: CASSYLGDYGNEQFF
cdr3_nt: TGTGCCAGCAGTTACTTGGGGGACTACGGCAATGAGCAGTTCTTC

clone_size: -
v_call: TRBV7-2
j_call: TRBJ2-2
d_call: TRBD2
cdr3_aa: CASSWRESNTGELFF
cdr3_nt: TGTGCCAGCAGTTGGCGGGAGTCGAACACCGGGGAGCTGTTTTTT

clone_size: -
v_call: TRBV4-3
j_call: TRBJ2-3
d_call: -
cdr3_aa: CASSQDWRSTDTQYF
cdr3_nt: TGCGCCAGCAGCCAAGATTGGAGGTCCACAGATACGCAGTATTTT

clone_size: once
v_call: TRBV30
j_call: TRBJ1-5
d_call: -
cdr3_aa: CAWSLNRVGGPQHF
cdr3_nt: TGTGCCTGGAGTCTCAACAGGGTCGGAGGACCCCAGCATTTT

clone_size: -
v_call: TRBV12-5
j_call: TRBJ2-1
d_call: -
cdr3_aa: CASLTGSAYNEQFF
cdr3_nt: TGTGCTAGCCTTACAGGGTCGGCTTACAATGAGCAGTTCTTC

clone_size: -
v_call: TRBV6-5
j_call: TRBJ1-3
d_call: -
cdr3_aa: CASSYSVPGTGNTIYF
cdr3_nt: TGTGCCAGCAGTTACTCGGTGCCAGGGACTGGAAACACCATATATTTT

clone_size: few
v_call: TRBV19
j_call: TRBJ2-3
d_call: -
cdr3_aa: CASRGLDTDTQYF
cdr3_nt: TGTGCCAGTAGGGGGCTTGACACAGATACGCAGTATTTT

clone_size: -
v_call: TRBV11-2
j_call: TRBJ1-2
d_call: -
cdr3_aa: CASSLVLAGVHF
cdr3_nt: TGTGCCAGCAGCTTAGTCCTCGCAGGTGTGCACTTC

clone_size: -
v_call: TRBV6-5
j_call: TRBJ1-2
d_call: TRBD1
cdr3_aa: CASVGTDYGYTF
cdr3_nt: TGTGCCAGCGTGGGGACAGACTATGGCTACACCTTC

clone_size: few
v_call: TRBV5-4
j_call: TRBJ2-1
d_call: TRBD2
cdr3_aa: CASSEPGLDNEQFF
cdr3_nt: TGTGCCAGCAGCGAACCGGGACTAGACAATGAGCAGTTCTTC

clone_size: -
v_call: TRBV2
j_call: TRBJ2-7
d_call: TRBD2
cdr3_aa: CASSFTSGPMHEQYF
cdr3_nt: TGTGCCAGCAGTTTTACTAGCGGGCCAATGCACGAGCAGTACTTC

clone_size: -
v_call: TRBV19
j_call: TRBJ2-3
d_call: TRBD2
cdr3_aa: CATGGGARTDTQYF
cdr3_nt: TGTGCCACCGGGGGGGGCGCGAGGACAGATACGCAGTATTTT

clone_size: few
v_call: TRBV5-1
j_call: TRBJ2-5
d_call: TRBD1
cdr3_aa: CASSLSGQTQETQYF
cdr3_nt: TGCGCCAGCAGCTTGTCGGGACAGACCCAAGAGACCCAGTACTTC

clone_size: -
v_call: TRBV2
j_call: TRBJ1-5
d_call: -
cdr3_aa: CASSDTPGKYQPQHF
cdr3_nt: TGTGCCAGCAGCGATACCCCAGGGAAGTATCAGCCCCAGCATTTT

clone_size: -
v_call: TRBV6-5
j_call: TRBJ2-7
d_call: TRBD1
cdr3_aa: CASPGTGRNSYEQYF
cdr3_nt: TGTGCCAGCCCTGGGACAGGGAGGAACTCCTACGAGCAGTACTTC

clone_size: -
v_call: TRBV29-1
j_call: TRBJ1-1
d_call: TRBD1
cdr3_aa: CSAQQGAGNTEAFF
cdr3_nt: TGCAGCGCTCAACAGGGGGCAGGTAACACTGAAGCTTTCTTT

clone_size: -
v_call: TRBV5-6
j_call: TRBJ2-7
d_call: -
cdr3_aa: CASSFIQGPYEQYF
cdr3_nt: TGTGCCAGCAGCTTCATACAGGGTCCCTACGAGCAGTACTTC

clone_size: -
v_call: TRBV5-1
j_call: TRBJ1-1
d_call: -
cdr3_aa: CASSFKGAEAFF
cdr3_nt: TGCGCCAGCAGCTTTAAGGGGGCTGAAGCTTTCTTT

clone_size: -
v_call: TRBV7-2
j_call: TRBJ2-7
d_call: TRBD2
cdr3_aa: CASRAGGGISYEQYF
cdr3_nt: TGTGCCAGCAGGGCGGGGGGGGGAATCTCCTACGAGCAGTACTTC

clone_size: -
v_call: TRBV7-6
j_call: TRBJ2-2
d_call: TRBD2
cdr3_aa: CASSSTSGKTGELFF
cdr3_nt: TGTGCCAGCAGCTCGACTAGCGGGAAAACCGGGGAGCTGTTTTTT

clone_size: -
v_call: TRBV29-1
j_call: TRBJ1-1
d_call: -
cdr3_aa: CSVYGPGGGSTEAFF
cdr3_nt: TGCAGCGTTTACGGGCCGGGAGGGGGGTCAACTGAAGCTTTCTTT

clone_size: -
v_call: TRBV28
j_call: TRBJ1-5
d_call: -
cdr3_aa: CASSRSLQGTSNQPQHF
cdr3_nt: TGTGCCAGCAGTCGTTCCCTCCAGGGTACCAGCAATCAGCCCCAGCATTTT

clone_size: once
v_call: TRBV27
j_call: TRBJ2-3
d_call: -
cdr3_aa: CASSFPGNTDTQYF
cdr3_nt: TGTGCCAGCAGTTTCCCAGGGAACACAGATACGCAGTATTTT

clone_size: -
v_call: TRBV7-6
j_call: TRBJ2-7
d_call: -
cdr3_aa: CASSSPPRSYEQYF
cdr3_nt: TGTGCCAGCAGCTCCCCCCCGAGGTCCTACGAGCAGTACTTC

clone_size: once
v_call: TRBV21-1
j_call: TRBJ2-7
d_call: -
cdr3_aa: CASSRRQGGLAGYPSSYEQYF
cdr3_nt: TGTGCCAGCAGCAGACGACAGGGGGGACTAGCGGGCTACCCAAGCTCCTACGAGCAGTACTTC

clone_size: few
v_call: TRBV18
j_call: TRBJ2-4
d_call: TRBD1
cdr3_aa: CASSQKTGEAKNIQYF
cdr3_nt: TGTGCCAGCTCACAGAAAACAGGGGAAGCCAAAAACATTCAGTACTTC

clone_size: -
v_call: TRBV7-8
j_call: TRBJ1-6
d_call: TRBD1
cdr3_aa: CASSLDGDSSSYNSPLHF
cdr3_nt: TGTGCCAGCAGCTTAGACGGGGACAGCAGCTCCTATAATTCACCCCTCCACTTT

clone_size: -
v_call: TRBV10-3
j_call: TRBJ2-2
d_call: TRBD1
cdr3_aa: CAISTGTGRTGELFF
cdr3_nt: TGTGCCATCAGCACCGGGACAGGGAGAACCGGGGAGCTGTTTTTT